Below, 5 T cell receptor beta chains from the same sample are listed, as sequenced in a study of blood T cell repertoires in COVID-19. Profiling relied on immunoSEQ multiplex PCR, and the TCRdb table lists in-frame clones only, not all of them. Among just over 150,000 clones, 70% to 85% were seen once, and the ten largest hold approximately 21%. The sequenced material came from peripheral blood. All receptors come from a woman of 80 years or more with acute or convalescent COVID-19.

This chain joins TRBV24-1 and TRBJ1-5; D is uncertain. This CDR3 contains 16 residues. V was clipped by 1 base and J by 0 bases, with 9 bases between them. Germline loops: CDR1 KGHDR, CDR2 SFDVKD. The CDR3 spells CATSDLRSRSNQPQHF. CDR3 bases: TGTGCCACCAGTGATTTACGGTCCCGTAGCAATCAGCCCCAGCATTTT.

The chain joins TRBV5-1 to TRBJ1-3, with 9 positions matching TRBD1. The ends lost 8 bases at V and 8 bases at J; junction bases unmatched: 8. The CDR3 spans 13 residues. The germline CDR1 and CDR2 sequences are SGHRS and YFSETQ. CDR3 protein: CASRDRVRDTIYF. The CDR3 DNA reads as TGCGCCAGTCGGGACAGGGTTCGAGACACCATATATTTT.

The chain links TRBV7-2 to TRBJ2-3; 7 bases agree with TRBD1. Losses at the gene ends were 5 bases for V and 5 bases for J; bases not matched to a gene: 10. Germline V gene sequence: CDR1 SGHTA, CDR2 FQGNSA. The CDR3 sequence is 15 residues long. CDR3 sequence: CASSRKTGVGDTQYF. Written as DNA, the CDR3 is TGTGCCAGCAGCCGTAAAACAGGGGTTGGAGATACGCAGTATTTT.

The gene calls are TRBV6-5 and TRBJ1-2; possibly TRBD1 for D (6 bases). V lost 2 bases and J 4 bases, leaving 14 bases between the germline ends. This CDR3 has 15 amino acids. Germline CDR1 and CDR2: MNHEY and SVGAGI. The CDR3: CASSYTSGHRYGYTF. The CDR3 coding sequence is TGTGCCAGCAGTTACACCTCGGGACACCGCTATGGCTACACCTTC.

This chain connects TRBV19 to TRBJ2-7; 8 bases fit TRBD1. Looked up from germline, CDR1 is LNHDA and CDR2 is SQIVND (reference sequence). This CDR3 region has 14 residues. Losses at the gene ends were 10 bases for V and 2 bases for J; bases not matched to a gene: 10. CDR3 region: CATKTGQGPYEQYF. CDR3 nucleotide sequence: TGTGCCACCAAAACCGGACAGGGTCCCTACGAGCAGTACTTC.